The sequence of this T cell receptor (beta chain) was determined in a study of sequential checkpoint blockade in melanoma. The treatment here: randomized to nivolumab then ipilimumab (arm A) or the reverse (arm B). Clones were read by immunoSEQ multiplex PCR, and TCRdb kept only the in-frame ones, dropping some. The table records roughly 2,900 clones, 25% to 35% of them present only once. This specimen was tumor tissue (inferred from file names), taken from a patient given nivolumab and ipilimumab in sequence. The receptor was derived from a human donor with melanoma.

CDR3 in amino acids: CASSITGLDTQYF. The CDR3 nucleotides read TGTGCCAGTAGTATAACAGGTTTGGATACGCAGTATTTT. The chain couples TRBV19 to TRBJ2-3, with D perhaps TRBD1 (5 bases). The germline V gene encodes CDR1 LNHDA and CDR2 SQIVND (reference sequence). V was pared by 2 bases and J by 6 bases, with 9 bases between. The CDR3 is 13 residues long.